The 9 T cell receptor beta chains below come from one sample, sequenced in a study of T-cell memory formation after mild COVID-19. TCRdb re-called the 5' RACE reads with MiXCR, one entry per CDR3 protein. The data show hundreds of thousands of distinct CDR3 sequences, approximately 24% seen once. Sequencing was carried out using PBMCs or a T cell subset sorted from them (not recorded which). These receptors were obtained from an adult woman who had mild COVID-19 (a few samples of this study predate the infection). Cell type and time point are not known.

This clonotype was detected ten times or more. The chain has TRBV15 and TRBJ2-5; a weak D match, TRBD2 (5 bases). This CDR3 comprises 14 residues. Trimming stripped 5 bases from V and 2 bases from J, with 12 bases between. Germline V lookup: CDR1 LNHNV, CDR2 YYDKDF (reference sequence). In nucleotides, the CDR3 is TGTGCCACCAGCCAGGCCCGGACTCAAGAGACCCAGTACTTC. Translation gives CATSQARTQETQYF.

This clonotype was seen a few times. The V gene is TRBV29-1, the J gene TRBJ2-7, with 9 bases that match TRBD2. The trim removed 2 bases at V and 4 bases at J, leaving 6 bases unmatched. The CDR3 spans 14 residues. Germline CDR1 SQVTM, CDR2 ANQGSEA. The CDR3 DNA is TGCAGCGTTGAAAAAGCGGGAGGCCTTTACGAGCAGTACTTC. Its translation: CSVEKAGGLYEQYF.

The chain uses TRBV6-2 or TRBV6-3 and TRBJ2-7; 7 bases agree with TRBD2. This CDR3 has 15 residues. The germline V gene encodes CDR1 MNHEY and CDR2 SVGEGT. V lost 2 bases to trimming and J lost 1 base; unmatched junction nucleotides: 5. The CDR3 sequence: CASSYSGITSYEQYF. DNA for the CDR3: TGTGCCAGCAGTTACAGCGGGATAACGTCCTACGAGCAGTACTTC.

In its sample, this clonotype was seen a few times. The chain carries TRBV5-4 and TRBJ1-1; tentative D call: TRBD1 (5 bases). Looked up from germline, CDR1 is SGHNT and CDR2 is YYREEE (reference sequence). V lost 4 bases, J lost 0 bases, and 16 bases lay in between. This CDR3 has 16 residues. CDR3 sequence reads: CASSAAGRGMNTEAFF. The CDR3 nucleotides read TGTGCCAGCAGCGCCGCGGGGAGGGGAATGAACACTGAAGCTTTCTTT.

This clonotype was found a few times. This chain uses TRBV2 with TRBJ1-6, with TRBD1 matching over 8 bases. Germline CDR1 and CDR2: SNHLY and FYNNEI. CDR3 length equals 14 residues. Losses at the gene ends were 5 bases for V and 10 bases for J; bases not matched to a gene: 7. Here the CDR3 DNA reads TGTGCCAGCAGTACTACAGGGGGGGGATCACCCCTCCACTTT. As protein: CASSTTGGGSPLHF.

This clonotype was observed a few times. The rearrangement uses TRBV7-2 and TRBJ2-3, with 11 nucleotides matching TRBD2. This CDR3 region has 16 residues. Germline values: CDR1 SGHTA, CDR2 FQGNSA. Trimming removed 4 bases from V and 2 bases from J; junction bases left unmatched: 5. Written as DNA, the CDR3 is TGTGCCAGCAGCTCCCGGACTAGCGGGTACACAGATACGCAGTATTTT. It codes for CASSSRTSGYTDTQYF.

This chain joins TRBV30 and TRBJ2-5; TRBD1 agrees at 8 bases. CDR1 is GTSNPN and CDR2 is SVGIG in the germline V gene (reference sequence). The CDR3 loop spans 12 amino acids. V lost 4 bases and J lost 2; bases outside the gene matches: 0. As DNA, the CDR3 is TGTGCCTGGAACAGGGGGCAAGAGACCCAGTACTTC. Translated: CAWNRGQETQYF.

This clonotype was counted a few times. The chain recombines TRBV7-9 with TRBJ1-1; maybe TRBD1 (6 bases). V shed 4 bases and J shed 1 base, with 13 bases lying between them. Germline CDR1 is SEHNR and CDR2 is FQNEAQ (reference sequence). CDR3 size: 15 residues. CDR3 sequence (DNA): TGTGCCAGCAGCTGGACAGAAACATCGAACACTGAAGCTTTCTTT. Amino acid sequence: CASSWTETSNTEAFF.

A few counts support this clonotype. The chain uses TRBV24-1 and TRBJ2-3, with D perhaps TRBD2 (5 bases). V dropped 8 bases and J dropped 6 bases, with 11 bases sitting between them. Germline lookup yields CDR1 KGHDR and CDR2 SFDVKD. This CDR3 contains 12 residues. The CDR3 protein is CATNGLDDTQYF. In DNA, the CDR3 is TGTGCCACCAACGGACTCGACGATACGCAGTATTTT.